This TCR beta chain derives from a study of T cells in localized non-small cell lung cancer. Study results and caveats: Measurement of T cell clonality placed uninvolved adjacent lung highest, above the level in tumor.

The CDR3 consists of 16 residues. Germline CDR1 reads LNHDA; CDR2 reads SQIVND (reference sequence). The J segment lost 4 bases and the V segment lost 9 bases, leaving 14 bases of the junction unmatched. This table comes from immunoSEQ multiplex PCR, and its TCRdb copy is limited to in-frame clones, with some not included. The table has roughly 20,000 clones, 75% to 85% seen once. Notes on this clone: Its antigen is not identified.

The sequencing used peripheral blood, collected before any cancer treatment. This receptor was taken from a man aged 40-75 years with stage I lung adenocarcinoma. This chain links TRBV19 with TRBJ2-2; 7 positions match TRBD1. The CDR3: CASIGVVTGLTGELFF. The CDR3 DNA follows: TGTGCCAGCATCGGTGTGGTGACAGGGCTCACCGGGGAGCTGTTTTTT.